Following are 8 T cell receptor beta chains from one sample sequenced in a study of shared clonotypes between healthy human individuals. Assay used: immunoSEQ multiplex PCR; TCRdb lists only in-frame clones, some missing. The sample shows 600,000 to 700,000 clones, 60% to 75% of them seen only once. Sequenced input: memory CD4+ T cells sorted from blood. The sample's subset: CD45RA-negative fraction. The origin of the receptors is a young woman in good health.

The chain combines TRBV5-8 with TRBJ1-5; D gene unclear. Trimming cost V 4 bases and J 6 bases, with 8 bases left between them. The CDR3 loop spans 12 amino acids. In germline, CDR1 is SGHTS, CDR2 YDEGEE. DNA of the CDR3: TGTGCCAGCAGCCTGGGGAGTCAGCCCCAGCATTTT. It encodes CASSLGSQPQHF.

This clone came up a few times. V is TRBV2 and J is TRBJ2-1; 12 bases line up with TRBD2. The CDR3 totals 16 residues. Trimming cost V 6 bases and J 6 bases; bases outside gene matches: 9. CDR1 and CDR2 from the germline V gene are SNHLY and FYNNEI. The CDR3 region is CASRNQLAGGFNEQFF. The CDR3 DNA is TGTGCCAGCAGGAACCAACTAGCGGGAGGTTTCAATGAGCAGTTCTTC.

This rearrangement joins TRBV28 to TRBJ2-7; D remains unclear. V gave up 2 bases and J gave up 3 bases, with 14 bases separating them. From germline, CDR1 is MDHEN and CDR2 SYDVKM. The CDR3 length is 15 residues. The CDR3 protein is CASSLSAGPHYEQYF. As DNA, the CDR3 is TGTGCCAGCAGTTTAAGCGCAGGCCCCCACTACGAGCAGTACTTC.

The chain uses TRBV19 and TRBJ1-2; no firm D call. Between the trimmed V and J ends, which lost 5 bases and 5 bases, there was a span of 12 bases. The germline CDR1 and CDR2 sequences are LNHDA and SQIVND (reference sequence). The CDR3 contains 13 residues. The CDR3 region has the DNA TGTGCCAGTAGTCAAGGGAGTCCTTATGGCTACACCTTC. Encoded protein: CASSQGSPYGYTF.

This chain's CDR3 is CASSQFGVSSYNEQFF. CDR3 nucleotides: TGTGCCAGCAGCCAATTTGGGGTTAGCTCCTACAATGAGCAGTTCTTC. The rearrangement uses TRBV4-2 and TRBJ2-1; D is undetermined. In germline, CDR1 is LGHNA, CDR2 YNFKEQ. Trimming pared 2 bases from V and 0 bases from J, leaving 11 bases between. The CDR3 totals 16 residues.

This chain uses TRBV28 with TRBJ2-1; D not resolved. The CDR3 covers 13 residues. CDR1 and CDR2 (germline): MDHEN, SYDVKM. The V gene lost 5 bases and the J gene lost 9 bases, with 14 bases spanning the gap. In DNA form, the CDR3 reads TGTGCCAGCAGTCTACCGCTAGAGACTGAGCAGTTCTTC. Its translation is CASSLPLETEQFF.

This sequence joins TRBV6-1 and TRBJ2-5; TRBD1 matches at 8 bases. Germline CDR1 is MNHNS and CDR2 is SASEGT. The junction had 3 bases not matched to a gene; V was cut back by 2 bases and J by 1 base. The CDR3 is 15 residues long. The CDR3 bases are TGTGCCAGCAGTGAACCCACAGGGGGCCAAGAGACCCAGTACTTC. Encoded protein: CASSEPTGGQETQYF.

The J gene is TRBJ1-2, the V gene TRBV5-8; perhaps TRBD1 as D (6 bases). Germline V gene lookup returns CDR1 SGHTS and CDR2 YDEGEE. Deletions cut 3 bases from V and 2 bases from J, with 11 bases between. The CDR3 has 14 residues. In DNA form, the CDR3 reads TGTGCCAGCAGCTCCTTGGACAGAAACTATGGCTACACCTTC. It codes for CASSSLDRNYGYTF.